This T cell receptor beta chain was captured in a study of control samples from healthy donors and cancer patients. Assay: immunoSEQ multiplex PCR; the TCRdb copy retains only in-frame clones and omits some. Here the sample spans 130,000 or so clones, roughly 88% being singletons. CDR3 length equals 13 residues. J gave up 3 bases and V 9 bases, and 6 bases lay outside the gene matches. Germline V gene sequence: CDR1 ENHRY, CDR2 SYGVKD. The receptor comes from a man in his fifties in good health. The V call is TRBV10-3, the J call TRBJ1-1; TRBD1 agrees at 8 bases. Material for sequencing was blood. DNA of the CDR3: TGTGCCATGGGGACAGGAACACACACTGAAGCTTTCTTT. This codes for CAMGTGTHTEAFF.